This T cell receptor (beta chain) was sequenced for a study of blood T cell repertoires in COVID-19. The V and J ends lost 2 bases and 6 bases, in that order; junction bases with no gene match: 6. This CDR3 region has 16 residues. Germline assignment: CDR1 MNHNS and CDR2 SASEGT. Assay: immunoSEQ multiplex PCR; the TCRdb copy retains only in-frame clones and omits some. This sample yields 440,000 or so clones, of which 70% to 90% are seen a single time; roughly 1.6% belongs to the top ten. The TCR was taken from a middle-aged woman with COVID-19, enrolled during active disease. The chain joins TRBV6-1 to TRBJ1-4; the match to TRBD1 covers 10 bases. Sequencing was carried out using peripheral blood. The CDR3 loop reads CASSEPPGQGYEKLFF. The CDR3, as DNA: TGTGCCAGCAGTGAACCTCCGGGACAGGGGTATGAAAAACTGTTTTTT.